This TCR beta chain was captured in a study of blood T cells in healthy people across ages (dated by TCRdb to 2014 to 2015). Describing the broader study: In model experiments, roughly one uniquely barcoded TCR beta cDNA molecule per two T cells was captured by template switching. To avoid experimental bias, donors of different ages were spread randomly across the sequencing lanes. The study analyzed two additional independent replicas of 1 million unique cDNA reads from the same blood draw for two donors, one aged 18 to 29 and one aged 80 or older. Using deep sequencing normalized with unique cDNA molecular identifiers, the study measured how TCR beta repertoire diversity changes with age. The donors were divided into four age groups: young (average around 17 years), middle-aged (almost 40), aged (approximately 64) and long-lived (roughly 86).

What the research found in general, with its limitations: Conclusive comparison of naive and antigen-experienced compartments was prevented by the profiling of bulk unsorted PBMCs. Observed TCR beta diversity per million T cells fell roughly linearly with age, and a significant reduction was already apparent by age around 40. The CMV infection status of donors was not known, potentially confounding age-related changes in expanded clonotypes. The long-lived group showed more naive CD4+ T cells, fewer expanded clones and increased TCR diversity than the aged group, suggesting age selection. The percentage of naive T cells measured by flow cytometry correlated strongly with observed TCR beta diversity. Total diversity estimates from one million sequenced T cells were considered lower bounds and underestimates.

The roughly 38 donors, aged about 6 to 95 years, were systemically healthy Caucasian individuals from Russia. Each donor gave around 9.5 milliliters of peripheral blood, collected into EDTA-treated Vacutainer tubes. Ficoll-Paque density-gradient centrifugation was used to isolate PBMCs, with at least 6.5 million per sample. Trizol reagent was used to extract total RNA from PBMCs, with at least 6 micrograms per sample. The percentages of naive CD45RAhigh/CD27high T cells were determined by flow cytometry on a PBMC aliquot from every donor. Concerning this clonotype: Its antigen specificity is not known. There are no base qualities to consult, and no much larger clone falls within one base.

Libraries were constructed by 5' RACE. A second PCR of about 7 to 12 cycles was run with a J-beta primer mix and a sample-barcoded 5' primer. A unique molecular identifier was introduced onto each TCR beta cDNA molecule by a template-switch 5' adaptor carrying 12 random nucleotides. At least 3 million CDR3-containing paired-end reads were obtained from each sample. All of the RNA was converted into first-strand cDNA using the Mint cDNA synthesis kit, with a TRBC-specific oligonucleotide serving as the primer. Following uracil-DNA glycosylase treatment, all cDNA underwent a first 18-cycle PCR with the universal primers M1SS and BC2_uni_R. The paper's data handling went like this. Each sample was normalized by randomly selecting 1 million high-quality reads, each carrying a distinct molecular identifier. Reads with shared molecular identifiers were discarded instead of being binned into consensus sequences. CDR3 identification, clonotype clustering and error correction used MiTCR with a Q25 quality threshold and the strictest error-elimination algorithm. A nonparametric unseen species model with Euler transformation was used to estimate lower-bound total TCR beta diversity. TCRdb's own reprocessing of the public reads used fastp at Q25 and MiXCR and kept productive beta chains. Here each entry gathers all rows of one CDR3 protein and keeps the most common genes and DNA. None of the V and J calls come from the authors' own analysis; TCRdb made them. The sample contains around 1,800,000 distinct CDR3 sequences, about 39% of them found a single time. Clones ranked in the top ten supply roughly 23% of the sample.

Input material: blood. The clonotype originates from a human donor in good health.

The nucleotides read TGTGCCAGCAGTTACGCCTTCGAACGGCCGGCGGATACGCAGTATTTT. Its coded protein is CASSYAFERPADTQYF. The chain was built from TRBV6-2 or TRBV6-3 and TRBJ2-3; the D gene remains uncertain. From the cysteine through the phenylalanine, the CDR3 covers 16 amino acids. Here the CDR3 DNA is all that survives: 48 bases in frame from base 1. V is clipped by 2 bases and J by 6 bases, and the sequence between their germline boundaries is 18 bases long. The germline V gene yields MNHEY for CDR1 and SVGEGT for CDR2.